This is a list of T cell receptor beta chains from one sample in a study of control samples from healthy donors and cancer patients. TCRdb's table, derived via immunoSEQ multiplex PCR, lists solely in-frame clones and lacks some. The sample lists fewer than 45,000 clones, less than 95% seen once, with 22% in the top ten. The sequenced sample consisted of PBMCs. Source of these receptors: a woman aged 40 to 49 with head and neck cancer. Both conserved end residues are part of each CDR3. D genes are given only for firm matches.

len,v_gene,d_gene,j_gene,CDR3aa
16,TRBV19,-,TRBJ1-1,CASRIGRGQMNTEAFF
14,TRBV5-1,-,TRBJ1-4,CASSSGSSTEKLFF
16,TRBV21-1,-,TRBJ1-5,CASSTVGQGLHQPQHF
15,TRBV7-9,-,TRBJ1-1,CASSLEGPGRTEAFF
13,TRBV2,TRBD1,TRBJ2-5,CASSGQGRETQYF
14,TRBV11-3,-,TRBJ2-7,CASSLAGPSHEQYF
14,TRBV3-1/TRBV3-2,TRBD2,TRBJ2-7,CASARGEGSYEQYF
16,TRBV3-1/TRBV3-2,-,TRBJ2-7,CASSQEHAPTIYEQYF
17,TRBV7-9,-,TRBJ2-7,CASSPPRSAGVHYEQYF
17,TRBV5-1,TRBD2,TRBJ2-7,CASSLGVSASGGHEQYF
13,TRBV30,-,TRBJ2-5,CAWSRADQETQYF
15,TRBV5-8,TRBD2,TRBJ2-5,CASSLASGGGETQYF
14,TRBV7-9,-,TRBJ1-2,CASSLAPGHYGYTF
19,TRBV5-1,TRBD2,TRBJ2-1,CASSLPPGLASSSYNEQFF
15,TRBV2,-,TRBJ1-1,CASSGHPNDNTEAFF
17,TRBV29-1,TRBD1,TRBJ2-3,CSVELLTGGPLTDTQYF
13,TRBV5-1,-,TRBJ2-1,CASSSGGGQVPFF
16,TRBV10-3,-,TRBJ1-1,CAISESTGGENTEAFF
14,TRBV6-5,-,TRBJ1-5,CASKSRAGNQPQHF
15,TRBV25-1,-,TRBJ2-4,CASSESGGGLNIQYF
18,TRBV30,TRBD2,TRBJ2-3,CAWSVFPKTGLAPDTQYF
13,TRBV2,-,TRBJ1-6,CASSAEDNSPLHF
13,TRBV5-6,-,TRBJ1-4,CASSLRPNEKLFF
15,TRBV9,TRBD1,TRBJ1-1,CASSSRDRGNTEAFF
14,TRBV5-1,-,TRBJ2-3,CASSLAGETDTQYF
22,TRBV27,TRBD1,TRBJ1-1,CASSLFLGTGSHRALNFPEAFF
15,TRBV27,TRBD1,TRBJ2-5,CASRSSTGGQETQYF
13,TRBV2,-,TRBJ2-7,CASSEGTVYEQYF
14,TRBV6-5,-,TRBJ1-1,CASSYEGGNTEAFF
14,TRBV7-3,-,TRBJ2-2,CASSLEGRTGELFF
16,TRBV28,-,TRBJ1-6,CASSLIGSSYNSPLHF
13,TRBV2,-,TRBJ2-2,CASSEETTGELFF
14,TRBV29-1,-,TRBJ2-6,CSVVSSSGANVLTF
15,TRBV18,TRBD1,TRBJ1-6,CASSPRDRFNSPLHF
16,TRBV5-5,-,TRBJ1-3,CASSPLTSLLGNTIYF
14,TRBV7-9,-,TRBJ1-1,CASSLRESSTEAFF
15,TRBV9,-,TRBJ2-1,CASSVDGGPYNEQFF
13,TRBV12-3/TRBV12-4,TRBD1,TRBJ1-6,CASRPTTGLGIHF
13,TRBV5-8,-,TRBJ1-3,CASSLGLRNTIYF
16,TRBV28,-,TRBJ1-1,CASSYAPESMNTEAFF
14,TRBV5-1,TRBD2,TRBJ2-1,CASSRTSGYNEQFF
13,TRBV12-3/TRBV12-4,-,TRBJ1-1,CASSFRQATEAFF
14,TRBV2,TRBD1,TRBJ1-6,CASRDGQGDSPLHF